A single T cell receptor (beta chain) is shown here with its context. Its antigen is undetermined. These data belong to a study of T cells after yellow fever vaccination. Findings and limits, study-wide: The study re-detected most primary-vaccination clones after the booster (approximately 96% CD4, roughly 90% CD8). A minor fraction of clonotypes spanned both CD4 and CD8 compartments. Highly abundant clonotypes carried over from the bulk population could end up in FACS-sorted repertoires as contaminants.

The TCR cDNA carried a universal primer site and UMIs from 5'RACE template switching. A single record per CDR3 protein comes from TCRdb applying MiXCR to the 5' RACE reads. The sample records approximately 330,000 distinct CDR3 sequences, 9.5% to 15% being singletons. The sequence derives from a man in his late teens or twenties who received the YFV17D yellow fever vaccine. The sample here was CD4+ T cells sorted from PBMCs, taken 15 days after the yellow fever booster vaccination.

The DNA for the CDR3 is TGTGCCAGCAGCTTACACGGTGCGGATACGCAGTATTTT. Its translation is CASSLHGADTQYF. The chain has TRBV7-9 and TRBJ2-3, with unresolved D. Germline CDR1 and CDR2: SEHNR and FQNEAQ (reference sequence). This CDR3 spans 13 amino acids. V was cut by 2 bases and J by 6 bases, with 9 bases left in between.